The T cell receptor beta chain described here comes from a study of tissue T cells after allogeneic stem cell transplantation. Study results and caveats: Blood and spleen captured only part of the tissue TCR repertoire. Some tissue clones might be persisting host cells; their alloreactivity or antigen specificity was not determined.

In this sample, this clone turned up a few times. Its target is unknown. Gene names denote mouse genes. Read data end 1 residue before the CDR3 end; the end is taken from the germline J gene. Germline V lookup: CDR1 SGHLS, CDR2 HYDKME. The CDR3 loop spans 13 amino acids. V was cut by 2 bases and J by 0 bases, with 7 bases left in between. Assay used: immunoSEQ multiplex PCR; TCRdb lists only in-frame clones, some missing. Here the sample spans about 1,700 clones, approximately 49% being singletons. Regarding time point: mouse harvest day 14 after allogeneic transplant. Mouse grafts combined 10^7 T-cell-depleted bone marrow cells with 10^6 splenic CD5+ T cells.

The sample consisted of gut tissue. The clonotype originates from a female BALB/c mouse given C57BL/6 T cells with graft-versus-host disease after an allogeneic hematopoietic cell transplant. The chain recombines TRBV12-2 with TRBJ2-7; possible D gene TRBD1, 6 bases. The DNA read from the CDR3 is TGTGCCAGCTCTCGGGACAACTCCTATGAACAGTAC. It yields the protein CASSRDNSYEQY. The whole CDR3 sequence is CASSRDNSYEQYF.